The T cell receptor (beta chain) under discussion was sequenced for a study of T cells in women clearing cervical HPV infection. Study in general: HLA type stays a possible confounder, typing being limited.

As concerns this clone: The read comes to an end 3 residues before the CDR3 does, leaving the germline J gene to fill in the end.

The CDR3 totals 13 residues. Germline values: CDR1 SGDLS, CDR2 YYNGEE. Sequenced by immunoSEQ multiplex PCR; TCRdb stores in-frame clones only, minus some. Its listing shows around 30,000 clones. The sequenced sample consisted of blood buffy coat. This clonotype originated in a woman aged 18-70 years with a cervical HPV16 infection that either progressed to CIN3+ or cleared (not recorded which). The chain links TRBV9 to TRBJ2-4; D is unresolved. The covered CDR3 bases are TGTGCCAGCAGCTTGGGCCATACGAATATT. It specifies CASSLGHTNI. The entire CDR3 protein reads CASSLGHTNIQYF.